These 26 T cell receptor beta chains originate from one sample sequenced in a study of cytomegalovirus exposure and HLA in healthy donors. A multiplex PCR was run with 60 Vbeta primers and 13 Jbeta primers. TCRdb's copy holds only in-frame clones and misses some; the assay was immunoSEQ multiplex PCR. The sample lists about 150,000 clones; about three quarters were seen once. The sample was PBMCs. These receptors were taken from a male donor in good health and CMV-seronegative.

V gene TRBV2 combines with J gene TRBJ2-1, with 8 positions matching TRBD1. Trimming removed 4 bases from V and 2 bases from J; junction bases left unmatched: 4. The CDR3 runs 15 residues. Germline CDR1 is SNHLY and CDR2 is FYNNEI. Here the CDR3 reads CASSAQGAPYNEQFF. For the CDR3, the DNA is TGTGCCAGCAGTGCGCAGGGGGCCCCCTACAATGAGCAGTTCTTC.

The gene calls are TRBV7-6 and TRBJ2-1, with 7 bases fitting TRBD1. Germline CDR1 and CDR2: SGHVS and FNYEAQ. The ends lost 5 bases at V and 2 bases at J; junction bases unmatched: 6. The CDR3 runs 15 residues. CDR3: CASSSLQGAYNEQFF. The CDR3 DNA reads TGTGCCAGCAGCAGCCTCCAGGGGGCCTACAATGAGCAGTTCTTC.

The CDR3 bases are TGTGCCTGGATCAGGGACTCGGGTTCACCCCTCCACTTT. It specifies CAWIRDSGSPLHF. The J gene is TRBJ1-6, the V gene TRBV30, with D tentatively TRBD1 (5 bases). Trimming shortened V by 4 bases and J by 9 bases, and 13 bases separated the two germline ends. This CDR3 spans 13 amino acids. The germline V gene encodes CDR1 GTSNPN and CDR2 SVGIG (reference sequence).

The rearrangement uses TRBV15 and TRBJ2-3; D is uncertain. Germline-derived CDR1 and CDR2 are LNHNV and YYDKDF (reference sequence). Trimming stripped 0 bases from V and 0 bases from J, with 7 bases between. This CDR3 has 15 amino acids. The CDR3 DNA is TGTGCCACCAGCAGAGATGTGGCTAGCACAGATACGCAGTATTTT. Protein sequence: CATSRDVASTDTQYF.

The J gene is TRBJ2-2, the V gene TRBV7-6; 7 bases are a match to TRBD2. This CDR3 has 16 amino acids. Germline CDR1 reads SGHVS; CDR2 reads FNYEAQ. The V segment lost 8 bases and the J segment 5 bases; nucleotides outside the gene matches: 14. CDR3 protein: CASGLATSFLTGELFF. For the CDR3, the DNA is TGTGCCAGCGGCCTCGCGACTAGCTTCCTAACCGGGGAGCTGTTTTTT. Together with reference TRBV7-6 and TRBJ2-2, the CDR3 gives the full variable domain: GAGVSQSPRYKVTKRGQDVALRCDPISGHVSLYWYRQALGQGPEFLTYFNYEAQQDKSGLPNDRFSAERPEGSISTLTIQRTEQRDSAMYRCASGLATSFLTGELFFGEGSRLTVL.

This clone was seen just once. The chain has TRBV29-1 and TRBJ2-7; D possibly corresponds to TRBD2 (6 bases). The V end was cut by 4 bases, the J end by 3 bases, with 13 bases between. The CDR3 consists of 13 residues. Germline values: CDR1 SQVTM, CDR2 ANQGSEA. As DNA, the CDR3 is TGCAGCGTTGGAGGAGGGAGAGGCTACGAGCAGTACTTC. This codes for CSVGGGRGYEQYF.

The V and J genes are TRBV6-4 and TRBJ2-3; possible D gene TRBD2, 5 bases. The CDR3 totals 13 residues. V was shortened by 5 bases and J by 0 bases, with 6 bases between the two germline ends. Germline lookup yields CDR1 MRHNA and CDR2 SNTAGT. CDR3 in DNA: TGTGCCAGCAGTCGGACTAGCACAGATACGCAGTATTTT. Amino acid sequence: CASSRTSTDTQYF.

J is TRBJ1-2 and V is TRBV4-1, with 7 bases that match TRBD1. V gave up 1 base and J gave up 0 bases; unmatched junction bases: 2. Germline V gene sequence: CDR1 MGHRA, CDR2 YSYEKL. The CDR3 is 15 amino acids. The CDR3 reads CASSQGQGANYGYTF. CDR3 sequence (DNA): TGCGCCAGCAGCCAAGGCCAGGGGGCTAACTATGGCTACACCTTC.

The genes are TRBV30 and TRBJ2-1; 11 bases are shared with TRBD2. J gave up 0 bases and V 6 bases, and 7 bases lay outside the gene matches. The CDR3 is 16 residues long. Germline V gives CDR1 GTSNPN, CDR2 SVGIG (reference sequence). The DNA for the CDR3 is TGTGCCTGCTCCCGACTAGCGGGGACCTCCTACAATGAGCAGTTCTTC. Encoded protein: CACSRLAGTSYNEQFF.

The chain joins TRBV7-6 to TRBJ2-7; 12 positions match TRBD1. The trim removed 3 bases at V and 6 bases at J, leaving 12 bases unmatched. Germline V gene data show CDR1 as SGHVS and CDR2 as FNYEAQ. The CDR3 runs 17 residues. The chain's CDR3 is CASSFLLLGQGASEQYF. DNA for the CDR3: TGTGCCAGCAGCTTCCTCCTCTTGGGACAGGGGGCCTCCGAGCAGTACTTC.

Only one count was recorded for this clone. The chain carries TRBV6-1 and TRBJ1-5; no clear D gene. The CDR3 totals 15 residues. Germline-derived CDR1 and CDR2 are MNHNS and SASEGT. Trimming left V 3 bases short and J 2 bases short, with 11 bases between. CDR3 in amino acids: CASSDDHGGNQPQHF. DNA of the CDR3: TGTGCCAGCAGTGATGATCACGGGGGCAATCAGCCCCAGCATTTT.

The J gene is TRBJ1-2, the V gene TRBV4-1; TRBD1 matches at 7 bases. Germline-derived CDR1 and CDR2 are MGHRA and YSYEKL. The CDR3 extends over 15 amino acids. The trim removed 0 bases at V and 8 bases at J, leaving 9 bases unmatched. The CDR3 loop reads CASSQEGTGAGGYTF. The CDR3 DNA follows: TGCGCCAGCAGCCAAGAAGGCACAGGGGCGGGAGGCTACACCTTC.

The V call is TRBV6-1, the J call TRBJ1-5; D is unresolved. Germline lookup yields CDR1 MNHNS and CDR2 SASEGT. This CDR3 region has 14 residues. V dropped 3 bases and J dropped 4 bases, with 10 bases sitting between them. CDR3 in amino acids: CASSDLGGNQPQHF. CDR3 bases: TGTGCCAGCAGTGACCTAGGAGGGAATCAGCCCCAGCATTTT.

On this clone: The sample has other DNA sequences that encode this CDR3 too. CDR3 coding DNA: TGTGCCAGCAGCTATGGACAGGGGAACACCGGGGAGCTGTTTTTT. Its protein product is CASSYGQGNTGELFF. The rearrangement links TRBV5-4 to TRBJ2-2; 8 nucleotides match TRBD1. Per the germline V gene, CDR1 is SGHNT and CDR2 is YYREEE (reference sequence). The CDR3 is 15 amino acids. J was trimmed by 1 base and V by 3 bases; bases with no gene match: 2.

This clone was counted a single time. V usage is TRBV5-5 and J usage is TRBJ2-1; 9 nucleotides agree with TRBD2. Germline CDR1 and CDR2: SGHKS and YYEKEE (reference sequence). The CDR3 consists of 15 residues. V dropped 3 bases and J dropped 5; count of bases not matched to a gene: 6. CDR3 bases: TGTGCCAGCAGCTCCGGGACTAGCATCAACAATGAGCAGTTCTTC. It codes for CASSSGTSINNEQFF.

The J gene is TRBJ2-1, the V gene TRBV7-9; D unclear. V lost 2 bases, J lost 3 bases, and 20 bases lay in between. Germline lookup yields CDR1 SEHNR and CDR2 FQNEAQ (reference sequence). This CDR3 has 18 amino acids. The CDR3 spells CASSLPTRINNIYNEQFF. CDR3 bases: TGTGCCAGCAGCTTACCAACCAGGATTAATAACATCTACAATGAGCAGTTCTTC.

The chain carries TRBV7-3 and TRBJ1-1, with D unclear. V was pared by 1 base and J by 8 bases, with 11 bases between. The CDR3 is 13 residues long. The germline V gene encodes CDR1 SGHTA and CDR2 FQGTGA. The CDR3 bases are TGTGCCAGCAGCTTAAGCGTGGCCGGGGAAGCTTTCTTT. Translated, it gives CASSLSVAGEAFF. Looking up the rest from reference TRBV7-3 and TRBJ1-1 gives the full variable domain: GAGVSQTPSNKVTEKGKYVELRCDPISGHTALYWYRQSLGQGPEFLIYFQGTGAADDSGLPNDRFFAVRPEGSVSTLKIQRTERGDSAVYLCASSLSVAGEAFFGQGTRLTVV.

The chain uses TRBV7-9 and TRBJ2-7, with TRBD1 matching 8 bases. Per germline, CDR1 SEHNR and CDR2 FQNEAQ (reference sequence). V lost 4 bases and J lost 2; bases outside the gene matches: 10. The CDR3 is 16 residues long. The CDR3 DNA reads TGTGCCAGCAGCTACTATCCCGGGACAGGACCCTACGAGCAGTACTTC. Translating gives CASSYYPGTGPYEQYF. The entire variable domain, with the rest obtained from reference TRBV7-9 and TRBJ2-7, is as follows: DTGVSQNPRHKITKRGQNVTFRCDPISEHNRLYWYRQTLGQGPEFLTYFQNEAQLEKSRLLSDRFSAERPKGSFSTLEIQRTEQGDSAMYLCASSYYPGTGPYEQYFGPGTRLTVT.

The rearrangement joins TRBV19 to TRBJ2-3; 8 bases are shared with TRBD2. The V and J ends lost 6 bases and 0 bases, in that order; junction bases with no gene match: 5. Germline V gene lookup returns CDR1 LNHDA and CDR2 SQIVND (reference sequence). This CDR3 is 15 amino acids long. CDR3 DNA sequence: TGTGCCAGTAGCCGCGGGGGGCCAAGCACAGATACGCAGTATTTT. Translating it yields CASSRGGPSTDTQYF.

The CDR3 protein is CASSPGQGATEAFF. DNA for the CDR3: TGTGCCAGCAGCCCCGGACAGGGGGCCACTGAAGCTTTCTTT. The chain recombines TRBV5-5 with TRBJ1-1; TRBD1 matches 11 bases. CDR3 length: 14 amino acids. The germline V gene has CDR1 SGHKS and CDR2 YYEKEE (reference sequence). V lost 4 bases and J lost 4; bases outside the gene matches: 3.

The rearrangement joins TRBV30 to TRBJ1-5; D unresolved. V was clipped by 2 bases and J by 5 bases, with 10 bases between them. There are 13 residues in the CDR3. Germline assignment: CDR1 GTSNPN and CDR2 SVGIG (reference sequence). This chain's CDR3 is CAWSSGRDQPQHF. DNA for the CDR3: TGTGCCTGGAGTTCCGGGAGGGATCAGCCCCAGCATTTT.

The chain's CDR3 is CASSYDQGGNQPQHF. CDR3 coding DNA: TGTGCCAGCAGTTACGACCAGGGAGGGAATCAGCCCCAGCATTTT. This chain uses TRBV6-6 with TRBJ1-5, with a possible D match to TRBD1 (5 bases). Germline V gene lookup returns CDR1 MNHNY and CDR2 SVGAGI (reference sequence). V shed 2 bases and J shed 4 bases, with 12 bases lying between them. The CDR3 is made up of 15 amino acids.

The gene calls are TRBV27 and TRBJ1-5; no reliable D call. V was cut by 6 bases and J by 3 bases, with 12 bases left in between. CDR3 length: 14 amino acids. Germline-derived CDR1 and CDR2 are MNHEY and SMNVEV (reference sequence). The DNA for the CDR3 is TGTGCCAGCAGGTCCCGGCAGGACAATCAGCCCCAGCATTTT. Its translation is CASRSRQDNQPQHF.

J is TRBJ2-1 and V is TRBV27, with 8 bases lining up with TRBD2. Trimming removed 8 bases from V and 8 bases from J; junction bases left unmatched: 17. CDR1 and CDR2 from the germline V gene are MNHEY and SMNVEV (reference sequence). The CDR3 consists of 16 residues. In DNA form, the CDR3 reads TGTGCCAGCGCCTCCCTTGGGAGCGGGAGTTATGATGAGCAGTTCTTC. It codes for CASASLGSGSYDEQFF.

The chain has TRBV9 and TRBJ2-1; 15 bases agree with TRBD2. Germline V gene sequence: CDR1 SGDLS, CDR2 YYNGEE. The length of the CDR3 is 15 residues. With V trimmed by 0 bases and J by 10 bases, 2 bases remained unmatched. The CDR3 loop is CASSVGTSGREEQFF. The CDR3 bases are TGTGCCAGCAGCGTAGGGACTAGCGGGAGGGAAGAGCAGTTCTTC.

Only a few counts were recorded for this clone. The chain joins TRBV5-6 to TRBJ2-7; no reliable D call. This CDR3 is 16 amino acids long. The germline V gene has CDR1 SGHDT and CDR2 YYEEEE. The ends were cut back, 2 bases at V and 3 bases at J, with 18 bases in the middle. The CDR3 coding sequence is TGTGCCAGCAGCTTTTTCTTCCCACGAACGGGCTACGAGCAGTACTTC. It yields the protein CASSFFFPRTGYEQYF.